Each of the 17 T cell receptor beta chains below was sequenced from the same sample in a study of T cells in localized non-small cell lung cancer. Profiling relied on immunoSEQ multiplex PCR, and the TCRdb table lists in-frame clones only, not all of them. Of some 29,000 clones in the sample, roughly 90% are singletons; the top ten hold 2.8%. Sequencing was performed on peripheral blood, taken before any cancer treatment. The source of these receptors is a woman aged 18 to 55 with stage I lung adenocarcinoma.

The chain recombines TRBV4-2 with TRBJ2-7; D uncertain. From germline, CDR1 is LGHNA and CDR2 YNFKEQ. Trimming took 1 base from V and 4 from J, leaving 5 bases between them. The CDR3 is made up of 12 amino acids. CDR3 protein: CASSQGNYEQYF. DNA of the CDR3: TGTGCCAGCAGCCAAGGCAATTACGAGCAGTACTTC.

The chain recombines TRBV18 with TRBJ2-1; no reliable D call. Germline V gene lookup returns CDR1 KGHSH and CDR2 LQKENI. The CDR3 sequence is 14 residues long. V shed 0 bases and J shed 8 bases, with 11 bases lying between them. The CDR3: CASSPPGDNDEQFF. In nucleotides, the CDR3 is TGTGCCAGCTCACCACCTGGGGATAACGATGAGCAGTTCTTC.

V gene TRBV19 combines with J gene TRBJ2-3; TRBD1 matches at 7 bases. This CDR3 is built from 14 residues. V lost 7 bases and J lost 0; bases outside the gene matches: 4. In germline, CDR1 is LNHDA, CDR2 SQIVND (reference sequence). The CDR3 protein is CASMDRPSTDTQYF. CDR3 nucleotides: TGTGCCAGTATGGACAGGCCTAGCACAGATACGCAGTATTTT.

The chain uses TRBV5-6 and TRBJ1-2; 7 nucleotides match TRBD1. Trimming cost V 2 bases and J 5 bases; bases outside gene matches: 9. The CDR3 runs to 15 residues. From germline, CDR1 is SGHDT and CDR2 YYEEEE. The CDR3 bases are TGTGCCAGCAGCTTAGGACAGGCCCTCGGGTATGGCTACACCTTC. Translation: CASSLGQALGYGYTF.

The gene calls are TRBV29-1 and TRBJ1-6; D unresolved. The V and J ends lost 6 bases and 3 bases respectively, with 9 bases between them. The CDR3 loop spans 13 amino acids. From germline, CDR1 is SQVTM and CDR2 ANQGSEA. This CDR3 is CSVQRDYNSPLHF. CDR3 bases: TGCAGCGTCCAACGGGACTATAATTCACCCCTCCACTTT.

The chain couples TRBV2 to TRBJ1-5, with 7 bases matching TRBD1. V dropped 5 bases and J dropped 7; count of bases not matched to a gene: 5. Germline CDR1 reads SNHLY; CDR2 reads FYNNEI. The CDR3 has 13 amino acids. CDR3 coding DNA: TGTGCCAGCAGTACCCGACAGGGACAGCCCCAGCATTTT. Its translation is CASSTRQGQPQHF.

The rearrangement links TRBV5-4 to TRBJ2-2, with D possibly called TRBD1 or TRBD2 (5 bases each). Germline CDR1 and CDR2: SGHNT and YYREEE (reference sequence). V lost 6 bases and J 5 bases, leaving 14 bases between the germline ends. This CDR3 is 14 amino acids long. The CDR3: CASKSQWGTGELFF. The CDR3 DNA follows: TGTGCCAGCAAGTCCCAATGGGGGACCGGGGAGCTGTTTTTT. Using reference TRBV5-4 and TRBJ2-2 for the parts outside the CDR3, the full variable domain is ETGVTQSPTHLIKTRGQQVTLRCSSQSGHNTVSWYQQALGQGPQFIFQYYREEENGRGNFPPRFSGLQFPNYSSELNVNALELDDSALYLCASKSQWGTGELFFGEGSRLTVL.

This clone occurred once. DNA of the CDR3: TGTGCCAGCAGACGGAGCGGGGCGGACACCGGGGAGCTGTTTTTT. This sequence encodes CASRRSGADTGELFF. This chain links TRBV7-5 with TRBJ2-2; the DNA was not used to check the table's D call, TRBD2. TRBV7-5 is recorded as a pseudogene. This CDR3 region has 15 residues.

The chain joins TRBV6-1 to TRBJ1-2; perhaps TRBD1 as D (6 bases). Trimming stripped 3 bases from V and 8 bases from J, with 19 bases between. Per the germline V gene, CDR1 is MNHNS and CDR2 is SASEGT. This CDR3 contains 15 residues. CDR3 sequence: CASSELGGGSRGYTF. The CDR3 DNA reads TGTGCCAGCAGTGAGTTAGGAGGGGGAAGTAGGGGCTACACCTTC.

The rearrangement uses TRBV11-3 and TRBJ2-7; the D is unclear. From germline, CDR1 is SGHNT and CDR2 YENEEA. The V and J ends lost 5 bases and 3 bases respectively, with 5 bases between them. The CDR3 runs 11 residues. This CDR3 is CASSDIYEQYF. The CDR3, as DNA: TGTGCCAGCAGCGACATCTACGAGCAGTACTTC.

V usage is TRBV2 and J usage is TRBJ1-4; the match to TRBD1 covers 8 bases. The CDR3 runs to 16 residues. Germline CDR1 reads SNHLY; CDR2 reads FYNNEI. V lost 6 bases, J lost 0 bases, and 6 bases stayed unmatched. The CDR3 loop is CASSVGQGATNEKLFF. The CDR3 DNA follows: TGTGCCAGCAGCGTCGGACAGGGCGCAACTAATGAAAAACTGTTTTTT.

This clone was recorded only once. CDR3 DNA sequence: TGTGCCAGTAGAAGGGGGACTGGGGCTAGCGGAGCGGTAGAGACCCAGTACTTC. This translates into CASRRGTGASGAVETQYF. The rearrangement links TRBV19 to TRBJ2-5, with D possibly matching TRBD2 (7 bases). The CDR3 extends over 18 amino acids. Deletions cut 6 bases from V and 4 bases from J, with 27 bases between. Looked up from germline, CDR1 is LNHDA and CDR2 is SQIVND (reference sequence).

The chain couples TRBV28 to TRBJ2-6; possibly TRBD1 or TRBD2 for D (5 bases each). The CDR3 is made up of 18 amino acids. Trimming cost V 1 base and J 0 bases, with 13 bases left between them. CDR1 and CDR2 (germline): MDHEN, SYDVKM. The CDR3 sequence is CASSLYRDLSSGANVLTF. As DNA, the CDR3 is TGTGCCAGCAGTTTATATAGGGACCTAAGCTCTGGGGCCAACGTCCTGACTTTC. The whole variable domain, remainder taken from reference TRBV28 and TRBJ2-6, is DVKVTQSSRYLVKRTGEKVFLECVQDMDHENMFWYRQDPGLGLRLIYFSYDVKMKEKGDIPEGYSVSREKKERFSLILESASTNQTSMYLCASSLYRDLSSGANVLTFGAGSRLTVL.

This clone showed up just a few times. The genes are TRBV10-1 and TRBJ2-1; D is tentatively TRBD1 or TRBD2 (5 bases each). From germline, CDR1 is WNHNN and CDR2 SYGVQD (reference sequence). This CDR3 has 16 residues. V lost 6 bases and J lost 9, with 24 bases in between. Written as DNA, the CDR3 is TGCGCCAGCAGCGGGCCTCGGGACCTCCCTTCGGGTGAGCAGTTCTTC. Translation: CASSGPRDLPSGEQFF.

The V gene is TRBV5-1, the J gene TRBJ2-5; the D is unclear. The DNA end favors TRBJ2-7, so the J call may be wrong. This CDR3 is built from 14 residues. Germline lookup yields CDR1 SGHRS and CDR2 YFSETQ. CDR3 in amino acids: CASSLGVSSYEQYF. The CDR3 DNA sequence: TGCGCCAGCAGCTTGGGGGTGAGCTCCTACGAGCAGTACTTC.

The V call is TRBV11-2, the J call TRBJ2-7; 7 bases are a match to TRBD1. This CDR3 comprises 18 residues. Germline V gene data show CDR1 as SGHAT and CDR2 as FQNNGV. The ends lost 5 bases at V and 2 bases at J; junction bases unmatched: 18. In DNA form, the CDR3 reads TGTGCCAGCAGCCCAACCAACCGCCGACAGGGCTCCCCCTACGAGCAGTACTTC. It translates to CASSPTNRRQGSPYEQYF.

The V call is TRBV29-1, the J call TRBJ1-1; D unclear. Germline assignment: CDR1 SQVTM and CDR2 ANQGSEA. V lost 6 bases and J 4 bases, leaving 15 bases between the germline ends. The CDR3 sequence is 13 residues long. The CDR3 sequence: CSVGQTGGTEAFF. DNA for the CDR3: TGCAGCGTGGGCCAGACTGGAGGCACTGAAGCTTTCTTT. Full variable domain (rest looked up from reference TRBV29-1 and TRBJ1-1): SAVISQKPSRDICQRGTSLTIQCQVDSQVTMMFWYRQQPGQSLTLIATANQGSEATYESGFVIDKFPISRPNLTFSTLTVSNMSPEDSSIYLCSVGQTGGTEAFFGQGTRLTVV.